Listed below are T cell receptor beta chains from one sample, sequenced in a study of memory CD4+ T cells and cytomegalovirus serostatus. Sequencing was performed with immunoSEQ multiplex PCR; in TCRdb, only in-frame clones are kept and a portion is missing. The sample lists some 26,000 clones; under 85% were seen once. The material sequenced was memory CD4+ T cells from blood. These receptor sequences come from an adult in good health and CMV-seronegative. Both conserved end residues are part of each CDR3. D genes are given only for firm matches. The size field is filled for only some rows; it gives once, few, many or a size class.

v_gene: TRBV19
j_gene: TRBJ2-6
abundance: .
d_gene: .
CDR3nt: TGTGCCAGTAGTCGCCACGGACAGTCCTCTGGGGCCAACGTCCTGACTTTC
CDR3aa: CASSRHGQSSGANVLTF

v_gene: TRBV6-5
j_gene: TRBJ2-3
abundance: .
d_gene: TRBD2
CDR3nt: TGTGCCAGCACCCGGACTAGCGGACGCACAGATACGCAGTATTTT
CDR3aa: CASTRTSGRTDTQYF

v_gene: TRBV7-3
j_gene: TRBJ1-2
abundance: .
d_gene: .
CDR3nt: TGTGCCAGCAGCTTAAAGTTAGTGACACCGTCCCACTATGGCTACACCTTC
CDR3aa: CASSLKLVTPSHYGYTF

v_gene: TRBV25-1
j_gene: TRBJ1-1
abundance: .
d_gene: .
CDR3nt: TGTGCCAGCACCGGACAAGACACTGAAGCTTTCTTT
CDR3aa: CASTGQDTEAFF

v_gene: TRBV19
j_gene: TRBJ1-4
abundance: .
d_gene: .
CDR3nt: TGTGCCAGTACCAACAGGTGGGGACCTAATGAAAAACTGTTTTTT
CDR3aa: CASTNRWGPNEKLFF

v_gene: TRBV2
j_gene: TRBJ2-3
abundance: .
d_gene: .
CDR3nt: TGTGCCAGCAGTGCCCGGCGGCGCACAGATACGCAGTATTTT
CDR3aa: CASSARRRTDTQYF

v_gene: TRBV5-6
j_gene: TRBJ1-2
abundance: .
d_gene: .
CDR3nt: TGTGCCAGCAGCTACGTTTTGGGCTACACCTTC
CDR3aa: CASSYVLGYTF

v_gene: TRBV15
j_gene: TRBJ1-2
abundance: .
d_gene: .
CDR3nt: TGTGCCACCAGCAGAGGGGGGTCTAACTATGGCTACACCTTC
CDR3aa: CATSRGGSNYGYTF

v_gene: TRBV4-2
j_gene: TRBJ1-5
abundance: .
d_gene: .
CDR3nt: TGTGCCAGCAGCCAAGAAACAAGCAATCAGCCCCAGCATTTT
CDR3aa: CASSQETSNQPQHF

v_gene: TRBV30
j_gene: TRBJ2-7
abundance: .
d_gene: .
CDR3nt: TGTGCCTGGTCCTACCGACACTTATACGAGCAGTACTTC
CDR3aa: CAWSYRHLYEQYF

v_gene: TRBV28
j_gene: TRBJ2-3
abundance: .
d_gene: TRBD1
CDR3nt: TGTGCCAGCAGCCGTAGGACAGGGGGCACAGATACGCAGTATTTT
CDR3aa: CASSRRTGGTDTQYF

v_gene: TRBV2
j_gene: TRBJ1-1
abundance: few
d_gene: .
CDR3nt: TGTGCCAGCAGTACTCACGGGAACACTGAAGCTTTCTTT
CDR3aa: CASSTHGNTEAFF

v_gene: TRBV7-9
j_gene: TRBJ2-1
abundance: .
d_gene: TRBD2
CDR3nt: TGTGCCAGCAGCATCCGACTAGCGGGGGAACTCTACAATGAGCAGTTCTTC
CDR3aa: CASSIRLAGELYNEQFF

v_gene: TRBV6-5
j_gene: TRBJ2-3
abundance: few
d_gene: TRBD2
CDR3nt: TGTGCCAGCAGTTACTCAGGGACTAGTCACAGGTATTTT
CDR3aa: CASSYSGTSHRYF

v_gene: TRBV30
j_gene: TRBJ2-5
abundance: .
d_gene: TRBD2
CDR3nt: TGTGCCTGGAGTGGACTAGCGGGGGAGGAGACCCAGTACTTC
CDR3aa: CAWSGLAGEETQYF

v_gene: TRBV5-1
j_gene: TRBJ2-7
abundance: .
d_gene: TRBD1
CDR3nt: TGCGCCAGCAGCTTAGGGACAGGGGGGTCCTACGAGCAGTACTTC
CDR3aa: CASSLGTGGSYEQYF

v_gene: TRBV9
j_gene: TRBJ2-3
abundance: .
d_gene: .
CDR3nt: TGTGCCAGCAGCGCAGATTCCAGGGATACGCAGTATTTT
CDR3aa: CASSADSRDTQYF